This T cell receptor (beta chain) was profiled in a study of blood T cell repertoires in COVID-19. Study summary: Acute-phase and convalescent COVID-19 samples originated in the United States, Italy and Spain. In each case, the material was cDNA or gDNA derived from T cells, B-cell-depleted T cells, or PBMCs.

The method was immunoSEQ multiplex PCR; TCRdb's version includes in-frame clones alone and lacks a portion of them. The table lists 90,000 to 120,000 clones, around four fifths of them singletons. Germline CDR1 SGHTA, CDR2 FQGNSA. This CDR3 is built from 14 residues. V lost 4 bases and J 7 bases, leaving 14 bases between the germline ends. The chain combines TRBV7-2 with TRBJ1-5; weak D call: TRBD1 (6 bases). Sample: peripheral blood. This receptor was obtained from a man aged 55-75 years with acute or convalescent COVID-19. CDR3 in DNA: TGTGCCAGCAGCTCAACAGGGTTGTGGCAGCCCCAGCATTTT. It translates to CASSSTGLWQPQHF.